The present entry profiles one T cell receptor (beta chain) with its context. Its antigen is not known. This clone may be a read error of a much larger clone one base away. General study points: The larger-cohort validation was restricted to a single TCR beta V-J rearrangement rather than whole repertoires.

The CDR3 spans 15 residues. From germline, CDR1 is SGDLS and CDR2 YYNGEE. Via MiXCR, TCRdb re-called the 5' RACE reads, giving one row per CDR3 protein. The sample carries tens of thousands of distinct CDR3 sequences, roughly a quarter recorded once. V usage is TRBV9 and J usage is TRBJ1-2; D unresolved. The TCR was taken from a female donor with breast cancer. The sample comprised memory CD4+ T cells sorted from blood. As for subset: memory CD4+ T cells, CD4+CD45RO+CD25-. The CDR3 spells CASKGPQAQNYGCTF. The CDR3 DNA reads TGTGCCAGCAAAGGTCCCCAGGCTCAAAACTATGGCTGCACCTTC. The full variable domain, its missing parts supplied by reference TRBV9 and TRBJ1-2, is DSGVTQTPKHLITATGQRVTLRCSPRSGDLSVYWYQQSLDQGLQFLIQYYNGEERAKGNILERFSAQQFPDLHSELNLSSLELGDSALYFCASKGPQAQNYGCTFGSGTRLTVV.